This entry concerns a single TCR beta chain. Enrolment of Seattle patients took place during active infection, and they were followed longitudinally. The source of the sample is a study of blood T cell repertoires in COVID-19. Study information: Spain, Italy and the United States supplied samples that represented acute and convalescent COVID-19. The analysed material was cDNA or gDNA that came from T cells, B-cell-depleted T cells, or PBMCs.

In the authors' workflow: Amplification of reference gene primers was used by the study to estimate nucleated cell counts. Assay used: immunoSEQ multiplex PCR; TCRdb lists only in-frame clones, some missing. That table gives V, J and clone size, and the DNA gave D and trimming. The data contain 250,000 to 300,000 clones, approximately 86% of them seen just once; the ten biggest clones take up 13%. The clonotype originates from a woman in her seventies with COVID-19, enrolled during active disease. Sequencing used peripheral blood.

Here the CDR3 DNA reads TGTGCCAGTAGTATAGATCCCCGGACAGGAGTATACGAGCAGTACTTC. This encodes CASSIDPRTGVYEQYF. The chain links TRBV19 to TRBJ2-7, with 7 bases fitting TRBD1. V lost 0 bases and J lost 4; bases outside the gene matches: 9. This CDR3 is built from 16 residues. Germline CDR1 reads LNHDA; CDR2 reads SQIVND (reference sequence).